The present T cell receptor (beta chain) was sequenced within a study of T cell repertoires in cytomegalovirus infection (dated by TCRdb to about 2019). Context from the whole study: Because public TCR beta signatures pointed to carriage of CMV infection together with the matching HLA type, the HLA type of each donor mattered for the analysis.

The listed sequencing device is Illumina HiSeq 1500. In TCRdb, the public reads were trimmed at Q25 with fastp and aligned with MiXCR, with productive beta chains retained. Each entry is one CDR3 protein sequence, shown with its most common DNA and genes. This sample has about 490,000 distinct CDR3 sequences in its table, and around 27% of those were observed once. The top ten constitute around 14% of the sample. The full study reports these points: In the ex vivo response, HLA-C-restricted CMV-specific TCR beta clonotypes were dominant, and in two of eight donors the single most frequent clonotype came from this HLA-C-restricted group. In both this cohort and an independent cohort of 350 or so donors, the cumulative frequency of public TCR beta family members distinguished carriers of CMV infection plus the relevant HLA type.

This clonotype was counted at least ten times. Its antigen has not been determined. The input lacks base qualities; no much larger clone sits a single base away. There are 16 amino acids in the CDR3, from cysteine to phenylalanine inclusive. Kept here is only the CDR3 DNA, which spans 48 bases and is read in frame from base 1. Trimming at the junction amounts to 3 bases on V and 0 bases on J, and the germline ends lie 15 bases apart. CDR1 and CDR2, per the germline V gene, are SGHTA and FQGNSA. The clonotype was recovered from a human donor in good health (CMV status not recorded). Some clones in this sample may be carry-over from other donors' samples. This sequence uses TRBV7-2 and TRBJ2-7; matching of 5 bases hints at TRBD1 as the D gene. Sequencing used PBMCs. The base sequence is TGTGCCAGCAGCTTGTGGGCCAGGGCCCGCTCCTACGAGCAGTACTTC. This is translated as CASSLWARARSYEQYF.